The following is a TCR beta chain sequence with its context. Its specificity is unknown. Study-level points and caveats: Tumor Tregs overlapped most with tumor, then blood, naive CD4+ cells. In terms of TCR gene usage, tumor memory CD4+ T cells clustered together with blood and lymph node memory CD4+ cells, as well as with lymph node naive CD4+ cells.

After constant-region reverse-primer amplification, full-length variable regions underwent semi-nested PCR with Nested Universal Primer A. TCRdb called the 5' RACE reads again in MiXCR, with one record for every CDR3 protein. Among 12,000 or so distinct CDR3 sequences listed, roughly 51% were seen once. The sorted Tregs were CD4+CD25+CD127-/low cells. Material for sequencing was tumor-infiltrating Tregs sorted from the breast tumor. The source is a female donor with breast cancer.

The CDR3 DNA sequence: TGCAGCGTTGATGATACAGGGGACACTGAAGCTTTCTTT. This gives the protein CSVDDTGDTEAFF. V and J are TRBV29-1 and TRBJ1-1, with 7 bases identical to TRBD1. Germline V gene data show CDR1 as SQVTM and CDR2 as ANQGSEA. The junction had 4 bases not matched to a gene; V was cut back by 3 bases and J by 3 bases. This CDR3 spans 13 amino acids.